This T cell receptor (beta chain) is from a study of blood T cell repertoires in COVID-19. Overall study context: Spain, Italy and the United States supplied samples that represented acute and convalescent COVID-19.

In its sample, this clone was seen a few times. Between the trimmed V and J ends, which lost 4 bases and 0 bases, there was a span of 7 bases. Looked up from germline, CDR1 is KGHSH and CDR2 is LQKENI. This CDR3 has 13 residues. Data came from immunoSEQ multiplex PCR; TCRdb stores just in-frame clones and leaves some out. The sample has 150,000 to 190,000 clones, approximately 80% seen once; the top ten hold more than 3.5%. This rearrangement joins TRBV18 to TRBJ2-7; D call uncertain. The source of this sequence is an elderly woman with acute or convalescent COVID-19. Source material: peripheral blood. As DNA, the CDR3 is TGTGCCAGCTCACAACACAGCTCCTACGAGCAGTACTTC. Translated, it gives CASSQHSSYEQYF.